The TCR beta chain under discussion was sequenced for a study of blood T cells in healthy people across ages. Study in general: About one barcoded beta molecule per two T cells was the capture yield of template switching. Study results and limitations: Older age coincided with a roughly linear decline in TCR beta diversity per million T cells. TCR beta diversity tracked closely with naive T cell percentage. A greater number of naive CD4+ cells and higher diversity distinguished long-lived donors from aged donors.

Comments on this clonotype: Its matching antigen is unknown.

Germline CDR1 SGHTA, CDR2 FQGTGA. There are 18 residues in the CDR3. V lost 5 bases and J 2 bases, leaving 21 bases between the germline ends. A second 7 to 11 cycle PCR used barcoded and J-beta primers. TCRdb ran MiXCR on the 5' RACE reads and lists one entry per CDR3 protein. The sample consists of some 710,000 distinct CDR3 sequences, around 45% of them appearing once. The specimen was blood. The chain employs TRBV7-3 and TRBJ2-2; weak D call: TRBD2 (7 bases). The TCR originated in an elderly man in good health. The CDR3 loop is CASSAKGGQAPNTGELFF. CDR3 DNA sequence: TGTGCCAGCAGCGCCAAGGGGGGGCAGGCTCCCAACACCGGGGAGCTGTTTTTT.